These 13 T cell receptor beta chains share one sample of origin, sequenced in a study of long-term antiretroviral therapy in people with HIV. immunoSEQ v3.0 was run at survey level. The data were produced by immunoSEQ multiplex PCR, yet TCRdb's version contains in-frame clones alone and is incomplete. The repertoire holds tens of thousands of clones, with about 86% as singletons. The specimen comprised unsorted PBMCs, sampled 1.3 years after starting antiretroviral therapy. Receptors originate from a man aged 55 to 70 with HIV.

This clone was counted a single time. This chain uses TRBV13 with TRBJ1-2, with 10 nucleotides matching TRBD1. The CDR3 totals 17 residues. The V gene's germline CDR1 is PRHDT and CDR2 FYEKMQ (reference sequence). The ends lost 2 bases at V and 4 bases at J; junction bases unmatched: 10. CDR3 loop: CASSLIPPGQGTYGYTF. The CDR3 DNA reads as TGTGCCAGCAGCTTAATCCCTCCGGGACAGGGGACCTATGGCTACACCTTC.

This clone was observed a few times. V is TRBV28 and J is TRBJ1-3; no clear D gene. V lost 6 bases to trimming and J lost 3 bases, with 6 bases between them. This CDR3 spans 12 amino acids. Germline lookup yields CDR1 MDHEN and CDR2 SYDVKM. The CDR3 bases are TGTGCCAGCAGGCAGGTTGGAAACACCATATATTTT. It codes for CASRQVGNTIYF.

The chain links TRBV7-9 to TRBJ1-1; 7 bases are shared with TRBD1. The germline V gene encodes CDR1 SEHNR and CDR2 FQNEAQ (reference sequence). Germline trimming cut 6 bases from V and 3 bases from J; bases unmatched to any gene: 4. The CDR3 totals 13 residues. CDR3 amino acids: CASRKDRDTEAFF. The DNA for the CDR3 is TGTGCCAGCAGAAAAGACAGGGACACTGAAGCTTTCTTT.

This clone occurred once. V is TRBV4-2 and J is TRBJ2-7, with 7 bases fitting TRBD1. The V gene end was trimmed by 4 bases and the J gene end by 2 bases; junction bases not matched to a gene: 8. Per the germline V gene, CDR1 is LGHNA and CDR2 is YNFKEQ. The CDR3 length is 15 residues. CDR3 nucleotides: TGTGCCAGCAGCCCGGGCACAGGGGCTCCCTACGAGCAGTACTTC. Amino acids: CASSPGTGAPYEQYF.

The chain employs TRBV23-1 and TRBJ2-5, with 8 bases lining up with TRBD2. TRBV23-1 is annotated as an ORF whose role is uncertain. Germline trimming cut 9 bases from V and 2 bases from J; bases unmatched to any gene: 11. The CDR3 spans 15 residues. CDR3 in amino acids: CARRRAGEFQETQYF. The CDR3 nucleotides read TGCGCCAGACGACGAGCGGGAGAATTTCAAGAGACCCAGTACTTC.

The chain has TRBV5-1 and TRBJ2-3, with 9 nucleotides matching TRBD2. Losses at the gene ends were 1 base for V and 6 bases for J; bases not matched to a gene: 9. CDR1 is SGHRS, CDR2 YFSETQ, per germline. CDR3 size: 16 residues. DNA of the CDR3: TGCGCCAGCAGCTTGCCCCTAGCGGGGAAGGAGGATACGCAGTATTTT. Translation gives CASSLPLAGKEDTQYF. Supplemented by reference TRBV5-1 and TRBJ2-3, the full variable domain reads KAGVTQTPRYLIKTRGQQVTLSCSPISGHRSVSWYQQTPGQGLQFLFEYFSETQRNKGNFPGRFSGRQFSNSRSEMNVSTLELGDSALYLCASSLPLAGKEDTQYFGPGTRLTVL.

V is TRBV7-2 and J is TRBJ2-7; no clear D gene. The CDR3 is 13 amino acids. The germline CDR1 and CDR2 sequences are SGHTA and FQGNSA. Trimming took off 1 base at V and 3 bases at J, with 7 bases between the two ends. The CDR3 is CASSLGWDYEQYF. DNA of the CDR3: TGTGCCAGCAGCTTAGGATGGGACTACGAGCAGTACTTC.

The chain has TRBV25-1 and TRBJ1-2, with TRBD1 identical over 9 bases. The germline V gene has CDR1 MGHDK and CDR2 SYGVNS. V shed 2 bases, J shed 6 bases, and the junction held 7 bases outside the gene matches. The CDR3 contains 15 residues. CDR3 in DNA: TGTGCCAGCAGTGAAAGGACAGGGGTGTCTGATGGCTACACCTTC. The encoded protein is CASSERTGVSDGYTF.

This chain links TRBV7-9 with TRBJ1-1; D remains unclear. This CDR3 has 13 residues. The V and J ends lost 5 bases and 7 bases respectively, with 14 bases between them. Germline V gene lookup returns CDR1 SEHNR and CDR2 FQNEAQ (reference sequence). The CDR3 loop is CASSLESGLEAFF. In nucleotides, the CDR3 is TGTGCCAGCAGCCTAGAGAGCGGACTTGAAGCTTTCTTT. The whole variable domain, filled in from reference TRBV7-9 and TRBJ1-1, reads DTGVSQNPRHKITKRGQNVTFRCDPISEHNRLYWYRQTLGQGPEFLTYFQNEAQLEKSRLLSDRFSAERPKGSFSTLEIQRTEQGDSAMYLCASSLESGLEAFFGQGTRLTVV.

This rearrangement joins TRBV5-1 to TRBJ2-2; TRBD1 or TRBD2 may be the D gene (5 bases each). This CDR3 has 14 amino acids. Germline-derived CDR1 and CDR2 are SGHRS and YFSETQ. V lost 6 bases and J 0 bases, leaving 9 bases between the germline ends. CDR3 sequence reads: CASNRDPNTGELFF. CDR3 bases: TGCGCCAGCAACCGGGACCCGAACACCGGGGAGCTGTTTTTT.

This chain connects TRBV15 to TRBJ2-2; TRBD2 matches 10 bases. Germline-derived CDR1 and CDR2 are LNHNV and YYDKDF (reference sequence). CDR3 length: 18 amino acids. The V gene end was trimmed by 1 base and the J gene end by 4 bases; junction bases not matched to a gene: 9. This chain's CDR3 is CATSRVASGGLGTGELFF. The CDR3 nucleotides read TGTGCCACCAGCAGAGTTGCTAGCGGGGGCCTTGGCACCGGGGAGCTGTTTTTT.

This clone was detected only a few times. The V gene is TRBV28, the J gene TRBJ1-5, with D hard to call. With 2 bases removed from V and 0 bases from J, the gap between germline ends came to 5 bases. CDR1 is MDHEN and CDR2 is SYDVKM in the germline V gene. The CDR3 has 14 residues. CDR3 bases: TGTGCCAGCAGTTTAGGTAATAGCAATCAGCCCCAGCATTTT. This encodes CASSLGNSNQPQHF. Full variable domain (remainder filled in from reference TRBV28 and TRBJ1-5): DVKVTQSSRYLVKRTGEKVFLECVQDMDHENMFWYRQDPGLGLRLIYFSYDVKMKEKGDIPEGYSVSREKKERFSLILESASTNQTSMYLCASSLGNSNQPQHFGDGTRLSIL.

The chain has TRBV2 and TRBJ2-5; no clear D gene. CDR1 is SNHLY and CDR2 is FYNNEI in the germline V gene. With 1 base removed from V and 7 bases from J, the gap between germline ends came to 19 bases. This CDR3 has 16 amino acids. The CDR3, as DNA: TGTGCCAGCAGTGAAGACCCGGATCCCGCCGCCGGGACCCAGTACTTC. Amino acid sequence: CASSEDPDPAAGTQYF.